This TCR beta chain was observed in a study of blood T cells in healthy people across ages. Together with a sample-barcoded 5' primer, a J-beta primer mix was included in a second PCR lasting about 7 to 11 cycles. TCRdb reprocessed the 5' RACE reads via MiXCR and lists one record per CDR3 protein. The sample holds 700,000 or so distinct CDR3 sequences, around two fifths seen once. Germline V gene lookup returns CDR1 DFQATT and CDR2 SNEGSKA (reference sequence). The CDR3 is made up of 14 amino acids. Remarks on this clonotype: The junction and the germline gene differ at one end; a read error may be behind it.

Specimen: blood. V gene TRBV20-1 combines with J gene TRBJ2-7; possibly TRBD1 for D (6 bases). This receptor was identified in a man older than 75 in good health. The CDR3 is CSARDDRRTYELYF. The CDR3 DNA sequence: TGCAGTGCTAGGGACGACAGGCGAACCTACGAGCTGTACTTC.